The 8 T cell receptor beta chains reported below all come from one sample, sequenced in a study of T cell responses to AZD1222 COVID-19 vaccine. Profiling relied on immunoSEQ multiplex PCR, and the TCRdb table lists in-frame clones only, not all of them. The data show about 130,000 clones, 85% to 95% seen once. This specimen was peripheral blood, taken on day 0 of AZD1222 vaccination. The receptors originated from an adult in good health.

This sequence joins TRBV29-1 and TRBJ2-5; the D gene is possibly TRBD1 (6 bases). Looked up from germline, CDR1 is SQVTM and CDR2 is ANQGSEA. Trimming took off 7 bases at V and 5 bases at J, with 26 bases between the two ends. The CDR3 contains 16 residues. CDR3 region: CSGGDMDLLVGETQYF. The CDR3 coding sequence is TGCAGCGGTGGGGACATGGACTTACTTGTTGGGGAGACCCAGTACTTC.

This chain joins TRBV27 and TRBJ1-1; D might be TRBD1 (5 bases). The CDR3 is 12 amino acids. Looked up from germline, CDR1 is MNHEY and CDR2 is SMNVEV (reference sequence). V was clipped by 7 bases and J by 11 bases, with 17 bases between them. CDR3 nucleotides: TGTGCCAGCATCCCCGGAACGGGGGTCGCTTTCTTT. Translating gives CASIPGTGVAFF.

The chain carries TRBV14 and TRBJ1-2; D is uncertain. The CDR3 spans 13 residues. From germline, CDR1 is SGHDN and CDR2 FVKESK. Trimming cost V 4 bases and J 3 bases, with 9 bases left between them. Written as DNA, the CDR3 is TGTGCCAGCAGCCCCAGGTGGGACTATGGCTACACCTTC. It encodes CASSPRWDYGYTF. The entire variable domain, with the rest obtained from reference TRBV14 and TRBJ1-2, is as follows: EAGVTQFPSHSVIEKGQTVTLRCDPISGHDNLYWYRRVMGKEIKFLLHFVKESKQDESGMPNNRFLAERTGGTYSTLKVQPAELEDSGVYFCASSPRWDYGYTFGSGTRLTVV.

The rearrangement links TRBV5-1 to TRBJ2-1, with TRBD2 matching 7 bases. V lost 2 bases and J lost 9; bases outside the gene matches: 8. The germline gives CDR1 SGHRS, CDR2 YFSETQ. The CDR3 is 14 amino acids. CDR3 nucleotides: TGCGCCAGCAGCTTTGGCGGGAGTTTCGGTGAGCAGTTCTTC. This translates into CASSFGGSFGEQFF.

The genes are TRBV7-9 and TRBJ2-5; 15 nucleotides agree with TRBD2. Unmatched junction bases numbered 11, after V lost 4 bases and J lost 5 bases. The CDR3 has 18 amino acids. CDR1 is SEHNR, CDR2 FQNEAQ, per germline (reference sequence). The CDR3 reads CASSSTGLAGGLSETQYF. The DNA of the CDR3 is TGTGCCAGCAGCTCAACCGGACTAGCGGGAGGGCTGAGTGAGACCCAGTACTTC.

V usage is TRBV28 and J usage is TRBJ2-1, with a possible D match to TRBD2 (6 bases). The V gene's germline CDR1 is MDHEN and CDR2 SYDVKM. The CDR3 runs to 14 residues. Deletions cut 8 bases from V and 0 bases from J, with 11 bases between. CDR3 DNA: TGTGCCAGCGGGGGACTCAACTCCTACAATGAGCAGTTCTTC. It codes for CASGGLNSYNEQFF.

The chain carries TRBV6-4 and TRBJ2-2; 7 nucleotides align to TRBD1. After removal of 7 bases from V and 0 bases from J, the junction contained 8 bases not matched to a gene. Per germline, CDR1 MRHNA and CDR2 SNTAGT. This CDR3 is 16 amino acids long. Written as DNA, the CDR3 is TGTGCCAGCATACCCTCCGGACAGGCGAACACCGGGGAGCTGTTTTTT. Protein product: CASIPSGQANTGELFF.

The V gene is TRBV6-2 or TRBV6-3, the J gene TRBJ1-6; D ambiguous. The CDR3 totals 15 residues. CDR1 and CDR2 from the germline V gene are MNHEY and SVGEGT. V shed 2 bases and J shed 6 bases, with 11 bases lying between them. CDR3 in amino acids: CASSYGSVGNSPLHF. The CDR3 nucleotides read TGTGCCAGCAGTTACGGTTCGGTGGGTAATTCACCCCTCCACTTT.